The T cell receptor (beta chain) described here comes from a study of glioma-infiltrating T cells. There are 15 residues in the CDR3. V gave up 0 bases and J gave up 3 bases; unmatched junction bases: 5. The V gene's germline CDR1 is WSHSY and CDR2 SAAADI. Using RNA template, CDR3s of TCR alpha and beta were amplified with iRepertoire arm-PCR. One entry per CDR3 protein, called by TCRdb with MiXCR from the multiplex PCR reads. The sample has 95,000 to 150,000 distinct CDR3 sequences; roughly 23% are singletons. This clonotype was seen only a few times. The sequencing sample was made of glioma tissue, nonneoplastic brain tissue, or PBMCs (not recorded which). This receptor was taken from a human donor with low-grade glioma or glioblastoma, undergoing nonglioma brain surgery, or in good health (not recorded which). This chain uses TRBV10-2 with TRBJ2-7; 7 bases match TRBD2. The DNA of the CDR3 is TGCGCCAGCAGTGAGTCGACTAGCCGCAGCTACGAGCAGTACTTC. Translation: CASSESTSRSYEQYF.